This TCR beta chain was profiled in a study of T cells after posttransplantation cyclophosphamide. Study observations and caveats: After PTCy, TRB diversity resembled that of CNI/methotrexate controls. Donor-recipient repertoire similarity was low at 1-2 months, rising over year one.

Here immunoSEQ multiplex PCR was the method, and the copy in TCRdb shows in-frame clones only, minus some. In total the sample includes almost 35,000 clones, none of them seen once. Trimming at V came to 4 bases and at J to 6 bases, leaving 5 bases not matched to a gene. This CDR3 comprises 14 residues. The germline CDR1 and CDR2 sequences are SGHVS and FQNEAQ. This clone has more than one count but fewer than ten. As yet, its antigen is unknown. The clonotype was recovered from a woman between 45 and 60 years old in good health and a related stem cell transplant donor. This chain joins TRBV7-8 and TRBJ2-7; 11 positions agree with TRBD1. Input material: PBMCs. As DNA, the CDR3 is TGTGCCAGCAGCTCGGACAGGGGGCATGCCGAGCAGTACTTC. It specifies CASSSDRGHAEQYF.